What follows is one T cell receptor beta chain and its context. The antigen remains undetermined. This entry belongs to a study of identical twins. CDR3 length: 19 amino acids. V dropped 0 bases and J dropped 0 bases, with 21 bases sitting between them. Germline CDR1 is SGDLS and CDR2 is YYNGEE. Unique molecular identifiers were present on the cDNA, which also gained a universal primer site by template switching. One entry per CDR3 protein, called by TCRdb with MiXCR from the 5' RACE reads. The table includes approximately 260,000 distinct CDR3 sequences, about 9% detected once. In every case, the donor was a healthy Caucasian. Study results and limitations: For out-of-frame alpha sequences shared by twins, low generation probability was in excess.

This same sample was also taken into another study, of yellow fever vaccine responses in identical twins. This second study notes: Twins' T cell vaccine responses reportedly looked partly convergent, partly personalized.

The chain couples TRBV9 to TRBJ1-2, with D uncertain. This TCR derives from a woman aged 18-29 years in good health. Sequenced material: CD8+ T cells sorted from blood. CDR3 DNA sequence: TGTGCCAGCAGCGTAGTTCAGGCCTCGGAGGTCACAGCTAACTATGGCTACACCTTC. Amino acids: CASSVVQASEVTANYGYTF.